Below are 10 T cell receptor beta chains sequenced from a single sample in a study of brain T cells in children with intractable seizures. The repertoire was sequenced with immunoSEQ multiplex PCR; TCRdb's copy has only in-frame clones and lacks some. This table holds 88,000 or so clones, roughly 89% found once. Source: peripheral blood, taken at surgery. These receptors originate from a girl aged 2 to 10 with Rasmussen encephalitis and intractable seizures.

The chain uses TRBV7-9 and TRBJ1-4; perhaps TRBD1 as D (5 bases). This CDR3 comprises 14 residues. V lost 5 bases to trimming and J lost 3 bases, with 10 bases between them. Germline V gene data show CDR1 as SEHNR and CDR2 as FQNEAQ (reference sequence). DNA of the CDR3: TGTGCCAGCAGCCCAGGGAGGGCTAATGAAAAACTGTTTTTT. This codes for CASSPGRANEKLFF.

The chain is built from TRBV7-6 and TRBJ1-1; 7 bases agree with TRBD1. Germline V CDR1 and CDR2: SGHVS, FNYEAQ. Germline trimming cut 6 bases from V and 2 bases from J; bases unmatched to any gene: 9. The CDR3 contains 15 residues. The CDR3 region is CASSPGTALNTEAFF. For the CDR3, the DNA is TGTGCCAGCAGTCCCGGGACAGCCCTAAACACTGAAGCTTTCTTT.

The chain recombines TRBV10-1 with TRBJ1-1; D call uncertain. V was cut by 3 bases and J by 4 bases, with 9 bases left in between. CDR1 and CDR2 from the germline V gene are WNHNN and SYGVQD (reference sequence). CDR3 size: 13 residues. The CDR3 here is CASSESPSTEAFF. In DNA form, the CDR3 reads TGCGCCAGCAGTGAAAGTCCTAGCACTGAAGCTTTCTTT.

The chain links TRBV11-3 to TRBJ2-1, with 12 bases aligning to TRBD2. V lost 5 bases, J lost 8 bases, and 13 bases stayed unmatched. Germline CDR1 SGHNT, CDR2 YENEEA. The CDR3 totals 17 residues. DNA for the CDR3: TGTGCCAGCAGCCCGAGAGTAGGACTAGCGGGAACCCATGAGCAGTTCTTC. It is translated as CASSPRVGLAGTHEQFF.

The chain is built from TRBV2 and TRBJ2-7; perhaps TRBD1 as D (6 bases). This CDR3 spans 15 amino acids. The V end lost 6 bases, the J end lost 4 bases, and 19 bases lay between the germline ends. Germline CDR1 SNHLY, CDR2 FYNNEI. In DNA, the CDR3 is TGTGCCAGCAGCCCAGGGGCCTCCTATGGGTACGAGCAGTACTTC. Its translation is CASSPGASYGYEQYF.

The chain links TRBV7-3 to TRBJ2-2; 11 nucleotides match TRBD1. The J segment lost 5 bases and the V segment lost 5 bases, leaving 7 bases of the junction unmatched. Germline V lookup: CDR1 SGHTA, CDR2 FQGTGA. This CDR3 is built from 16 residues. This chain's CDR3 is CASSPPGTGGTGELFF. CDR3 bases: TGTGCCAGCAGCCCACCCGGGACAGGGGGGACCGGGGAGCTGTTTTTT. Full variable domain (outside the CDR3, taken from reference TRBV7-3 and TRBJ2-2): GAGVSQTPSNKVTEKGKYVELRCDPISGHTALYWYRQSLGQGPEFLIYFQGTGAADDSGLPNDRFFAVRPEGSVSTLKIQRTERGDSAVYLCASSPPGTGGTGELFFGEGSRLTVL.

This chain uses TRBV6-5 with TRBJ1-1; 7 bases align to TRBD1. Trimming cost V 8 bases and J 10 bases; bases outside gene matches: 10. CDR1 MNHEY and CDR2 SVGAGI come from the germline V gene. This CDR3 is built from 12 residues. The CDR3 loop is CASGRGELGAFF. CDR3 DNA sequence: TGTGCCAGCGGCAGGGGGGAATTGGGAGCTTTCTTT.

The chain is built from TRBV6-5 and TRBJ1-1; no clear D gene. The CDR3 contains 14 residues. CDR1 is MNHEY, CDR2 SVGAGI, per germline. The V end lost 8 bases, the J end lost 4 bases, and 17 bases lay between the germline ends. The DNA for the CDR3 is TGTGCCAGCGATCAAAAAGGGTTTGGCACTGAAGCTTTCTTT. It encodes CASDQKGFGTEAFF.

V gene TRBV4-1 combines with J gene TRBJ1-5, with 9 nucleotides matching TRBD1. V lost 1 base and J lost 3; bases outside the gene matches: 7. The germline CDR1 and CDR2 sequences are MGHRA and YSYEKL. The CDR3 covers 17 residues. In nucleotides, the CDR3 is TGCGCCAGCAGCCAAGTTGTCGGGACAGGGATCAATCAGCCCCAGCATTTT. This codes for CASSQVVGTGINQPQHF.

This rearrangement joins TRBV2 to TRBJ1-1; D not resolved. The CDR3 has 13 amino acids. Trimming removed 4 bases at V and 3 bases at J, with 9 bases between. Germline loops: CDR1 SNHLY, CDR2 FYNNEI. CDR3 loop: CASSVIPDTEAFF. Written as DNA, the CDR3 is TGTGCCAGCAGTGTAATCCCAGACACTGAAGCTTTCTTT.